These T cell receptor beta chains were read from a single sample in a study of blood T cell repertoires in COVID-19. The protocol was immunoSEQ multiplex PCR, while the TCRdb copy is restricted to in-frame clones and leaves out a portion. The table lists more than 60,000 clones, 88% of them singletons. The sequenced material came from PBMCs or T cells enriched from blood (not recorded which). These receptor sequences come from a woman in her 40s who had recovered from COVID-19. Both conserved end residues are part of each CDR3. D genes are given only for firm matches.

V: TRBV7-9; D: .; CDR3: CASSVNQGNTEAFF
V: TRBV2; D: .; CDR3: CASRGGQISSYEQYF
V: TRBV19; D: .; CDR3: CASTGTGFEAFF
V: TRBV3-1/TRBV3-2; D: TRBD2; CDR3: CASSRQSGGAGADTQYF
V: TRBV19; D: .; CDR3: CASSTRRQGSLTDTQYF
V: TRBV7-3; D: .; CDR3: CASSPRGRAHNSPLHF
V: TRBV11-2; D: TRBD2; CDR3: CASSQPTGLAGGLGNEQFF
V: TRBV7-9; D: TRBD1; CDR3: CASSASTGSQETQYF
V: TRBV13; D: TRBD2; CDR3: CASSLGSGGGAFRTDTQYF
V: TRBV3-1/TRBV3-2; D: TRBD2; CDR3: CASSQTSPGGGAETQYF
V: TRBV6-5; D: .; CDR3: CASPLTPPPVTNRRF
V: TRBV5-5; D: .; CDR3: CASSLSTGTQETQYF
V: TRBV11-2; D: .; CDR3: CASSDQGGYGYTF
V: TRBV9; D: .; CDR3: CASSAGAQPQHF
V: TRBV10-3; D: TRBD2; CDR3: CAIRKLAGEQETQYF
V: TRBV3-1/TRBV3-2; D: .; CDR3: CASSQDATRGQETQYF
V: TRBV2; D: TRBD2; CDR3: CASSPASRGVIDTQYF
V: TRBV7-3; D: TRBD1; CDR3: CASSPTGTGGYGYTF
V: TRBV5-1; D: TRBD1; CDR3: CASSLGLGQGRTEAFF
V: TRBV24-1; D: TRBD1; CDR3: CATSDGLQGLYGYTF
V: TRBV19; D: .; CDR3: CASSINRNTGELFF
V: TRBV3-1/TRBV3-2; D: .; CDR3: CASSPPQYAMEGYTF